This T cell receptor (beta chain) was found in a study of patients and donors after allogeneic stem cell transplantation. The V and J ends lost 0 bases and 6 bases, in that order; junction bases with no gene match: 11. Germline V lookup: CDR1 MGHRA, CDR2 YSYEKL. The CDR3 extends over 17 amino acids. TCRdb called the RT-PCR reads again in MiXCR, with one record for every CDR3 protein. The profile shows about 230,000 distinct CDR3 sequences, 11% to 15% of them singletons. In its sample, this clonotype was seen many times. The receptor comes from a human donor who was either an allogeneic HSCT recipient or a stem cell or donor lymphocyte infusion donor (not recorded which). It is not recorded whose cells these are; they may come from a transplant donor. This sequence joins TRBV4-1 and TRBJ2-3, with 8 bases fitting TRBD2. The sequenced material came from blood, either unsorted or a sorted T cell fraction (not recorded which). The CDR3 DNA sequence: TGCGCCAGCAGCCAAGAGCCCGGGGCTAGCGGGTGGGATACGCAGTATTTT. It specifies CASSQEPGASGWDTQYF.